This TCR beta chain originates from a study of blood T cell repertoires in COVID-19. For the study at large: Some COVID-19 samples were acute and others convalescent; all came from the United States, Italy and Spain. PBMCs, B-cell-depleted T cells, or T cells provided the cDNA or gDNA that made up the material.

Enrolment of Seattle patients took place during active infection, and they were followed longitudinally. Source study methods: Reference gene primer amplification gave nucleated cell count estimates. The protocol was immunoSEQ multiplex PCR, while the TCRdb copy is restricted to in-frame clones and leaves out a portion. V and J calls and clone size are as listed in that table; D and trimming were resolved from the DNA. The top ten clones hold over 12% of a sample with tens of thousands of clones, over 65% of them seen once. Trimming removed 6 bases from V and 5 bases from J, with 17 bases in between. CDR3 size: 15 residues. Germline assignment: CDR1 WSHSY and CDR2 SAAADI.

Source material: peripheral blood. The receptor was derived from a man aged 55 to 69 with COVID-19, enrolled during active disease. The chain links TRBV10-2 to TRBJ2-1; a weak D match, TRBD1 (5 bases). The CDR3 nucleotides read TGCGCCAGCAGCAAACCACAGGCTAGTGACAATGAGCAGTTCTTC. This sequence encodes CASSKPQASDNEQFF.